These T cell receptor beta chains were read from a single sample in a study of cytomegalovirus exposure and HLA in healthy donors. Sequenced by immunoSEQ multiplex PCR; TCRdb stores in-frame clones only, minus some. The sample yields over 85,000 clones, 70% to 80% seen once. Sequencing was done on a sample of PBMCs. Every receptor here comes from a man in his forties or fifties in good health and CMV-seronegative. CDR3s include the opening cysteine and the closing phenylalanine or tryptophan. Fields, in order: clone size, J gene, V gene, CDR3 protein. Only some rows state a clone size, as once, few, many or a class for expanded clones.

clone_size: -; j_call: TRBJ2-5; v_call: TRBV11-2; cdr3_aa: CASSLLGGHEYF
clone_size: -; j_call: TRBJ1-1; v_call: TRBV30; cdr3_aa: CAWSVSYNTEAFF
clone_size: -; j_call: TRBJ2-5; v_call: TRBV5-1; cdr3_aa: CASSGGQGGKETQYF
clone_size: -; j_call: TRBJ1-2; v_call: TRBV19; cdr3_aa: CASRRTGDYGYTF
clone_size: few; j_call: TRBJ2-2; v_call: TRBV7-3; cdr3_aa: CASSSRQGRAGELFF
clone_size: -; j_call: TRBJ2-4; v_call: TRBV28; cdr3_aa: CASSHSGGATKNIQYF
clone_size: -; j_call: TRBJ2-7; v_call: TRBV2; cdr3_aa: CASRLAGGTYEQYF
clone_size: -; j_call: TRBJ2-7; v_call: TRBV27; cdr3_aa: CASSLLGQRSSYEQYF
clone_size: -; j_call: TRBJ1-3; v_call: TRBV6-5; cdr3_aa: CASSYSPPSSGNTIYF
clone_size: few; j_call: TRBJ1-1; v_call: TRBV6-5; cdr3_aa: CASSYSGATEAFF
clone_size: -; j_call: TRBJ1-1; v_call: TRBV18; cdr3_aa: CASFLTLDTEAFF
clone_size: -; j_call: TRBJ1-2; v_call: TRBV11-2; cdr3_aa: CASSLAGTGSNYGYTF
clone_size: -; j_call: TRBJ1-2; v_call: TRBV11-2; cdr3_aa: CASSAQGQGYGYTF
clone_size: few; j_call: TRBJ2-7; v_call: TRBV28; cdr3_aa: CASSRRQLFVEQYF
clone_size: -; j_call: TRBJ1-6; v_call: TRBV5-1; cdr3_aa: CASSVSVGRGGNSPLHF
clone_size: -; j_call: TRBJ1-1; v_call: TRBV15; cdr3_aa: CASNRGVNTEAFF
clone_size: few; j_call: TRBJ1-6; v_call: TRBV11-2; cdr3_aa: CASSLGLGTGGSFDSPLHF